These 2 T cell receptor beta chains were sequenced from one sample in a study of beta chain features in type 1 diabetes. All of the isolated RNA was reverse transcribed, so expressed TCRB transcripts were sequenced. The method was immunoSEQ multiplex PCR; TCRdb's version includes in-frame clones alone and lacks a portion of them. Seen here are some 900,000 clones, roughly 16% observed once, and the top ten hold 0.023%. The sample consisted of naive CD4+ T cells from blood. All receptors derive from a woman between 18 and 29 years old in good health.

The V gene is TRBV28, the J gene TRBJ2-2; weak D call: TRBD2 (6 bases). V lost 3 bases and J 4 bases, leaving 15 bases between the germline ends. The CDR3 consists of 16 residues. Per the germline V gene, CDR1 is MDHEN and CDR2 is SYDVKM. As DNA, the CDR3 is TGTGCCAGCAGTTTTCACGCGGGGATTACCACCGGGGAGCTGTTTTTT. Encoded protein: CASSFHAGITTGELFF.

V is TRBV9 and J is TRBJ2-5; D possibly uses TRBD1 or TRBD2 (6 bases each). Trimming took off 0 bases at V and 5 bases at J, with 14 bases between the two ends. Germline lookup yields CDR1 SGDLS and CDR2 YYNGEE. CDR3 size: 15 residues. CDR3 bases: TGTGCCAGCAGCGTAGCTACGGGGGCGTATGAGACCCAGTACTTC. This encodes CASSVATGAYETQYF.